The rows below give T cell receptor beta chains drawn from one sample of a study of T cell responses to AZD1222 COVID-19 vaccine. Clones were read by immunoSEQ multiplex PCR, and TCRdb kept only the in-frame ones, dropping some. The sample includes approximately 89,000 clones, 90% to 95% of them seen just once. Source: peripheral blood, taken 28 days after the second AZD1222 dose. The source is an adult who received the AZD1222 COVID-19 vaccine. The CDR3 runs from the conserved cysteine through the conserved F or W. A D gene is named only where the DNA matches it firmly. Expanded clones get a size class; other rows say once, few or many, or leave the size out.

v_call,j_call,d_call,clone_size,cdr3_nt,cdr3_aa
TRBV5-4,TRBJ2-3,-,-,TGTGCCAGCAGCTCGTTCGACAGTTCCACAGATACGCAGTATTTT,CASSSFDSSTDTQYF
TRBV14,TRBJ1-2,TRBD1,-,TGTGCCAGCAGCCCCCTGGGACAGGGAATAGTTGGCTACACCTTC,CASSPLGQGIVGYTF
TRBV18,TRBJ1-5,-,few,TGTGCCAGCTCACCATCTCGAGGTAGTAGCAATCAGCCCCAGCATTTT,CASSPSRGSSNQPQHF
TRBV6-4,TRBJ1-1,TRBD1,-,TGTGCCAGCAGGGAACCAGGGGGCTCTGAAGCTTTCTTT,CASREPGGSEAFF
TRBV30,TRBJ2-1,TRBD2,-,TGTGCCTGGAGTGATTGGAAGCGGGGGATCTACAATGAGCAGTTCTTC,CAWSDWKRGIYNEQFF
TRBV19,TRBJ1-1,TRBD1,-,TGTGCCAGTAGTCCGGGGAGAGGGGGCCACAACACTGAAGCTTTCTTT,CASSPGRGGHNTEAFF
TRBV5-1,TRBJ1-2,-,once,TGCGCCAGCAGCTTGGATGGCAGCAAGTATGGCTACACCTTC,CASSLDGSKYGYTF
TRBV7-9,TRBJ2-7,-,once,TGTGCCAGCAGCTTAGGGGGGAGTGAGGATCCTACCTACGAGCAGTACTTC,CASSLGGSEDPTYEQYF
TRBV7-9,TRBJ2-5,-,once,TGTGCCAGCAGCCAGGGTGCAGGGGCAGAGACCCAGTACTTC,CASSQGAGAETQYF
TRBV9,TRBJ1-3,-,-,TGTGCCAGCAGCGTTGGTCTAGGGGAATCTGGAAACACCATATATTTT,CASSVGLGESGNTIYF
TRBV19,TRBJ2-1,-,-,TGTGCCAGTAGCACAGACTATGAGGTGCTCTTC,CASSTDYEVLF
TRBV19,TRBJ1-2,-,-,TGTGCCAGTAGTATTCTGGGCAGCGAAGGCTATGGCTACACCTTC,CASSILGSEGYGYTF
TRBV7-9,TRBJ2-1,TRBD1,-,TGTGCCAGCAGCTTAAGGACAGGGGGCGCGGATGAGCAGTTCTTC,CASSLRTGGADEQFF
TRBV7-6,TRBJ2-5,TRBD2,-,TGTGCCAGCAGCTTAGGAACTTTAGCGGGGGGCCAAGAGACCCAGTACTTC,CASSLGTLAGGQETQYF
TRBV29-1,TRBJ2-7,TRBD1,few,TGCAGCGTTGACTTAGGTCGGGACAGGGGGCTAGGAGAGCAGTACTTC,CSVDLGRDRGLGEQYF
TRBV11-2,TRBJ2-1,TRBD1,-,TGTGCCAGCAGCCCCCGACAGGGGTGGAGTGAGCAGTTCTTC,CASSPRQGWSEQFF
TRBV5-1,TRBJ2-3,-,-,TGCGCCAGCAGCTTGGCAGGTTTTGGCTCGGATACGCAGTATTTT,CASSLAGFGSDTQYF
TRBV6-6,TRBJ2-3,-,-,TGTGCCAGCAGATCAACAGGGAGACGCCCCACAGATACGCAGTATTTT,CASRSTGRRPTDTQYF
TRBV30,TRBJ1-3,-,-,TGTGCCTGGAGTGGAGGGGTAGGGGCAAACACCATATATTTT,CAWSGGVGANTIYF
TRBV15,TRBJ2-7,TRBD2,-,TGTGCCACCAGCGTCCGCGGACTAGCGGGAGACTACGAGCAGTACTTC,CATSVRGLAGDYEQYF
TRBV29-1,TRBJ1-1,TRBD1,-,TGCAGCGTTGTAATAGGACAGGGGCTCCTGCGGAGCCCTGAAGCTTTCTTT,CSVVIGQGLLRSPEAFF
TRBV3-1/TRBV3-2,TRBJ2-7,-,-,TGTGCCAGCAGCCAAGATAGGAGGGGGACGGGACCTAGGGAGCAGTACTTC,CASSQDRRGTGPREQYF
TRBV29-1,TRBJ1-4,TRBD1,-,TGCAGCGTTGGGGGGACAGCTAATGAAAAACTGTTTTTT,CSVGGTANEKLFF
TRBV15,TRBJ1-4,-,-,TGTGCCACCAGCAGAGCTTTTACAGGTTCTGGCGAAAAACTGTTTTTT,CATSRAFTGSGEKLFF
TRBV18,TRBJ2-7,TRBD2,-,TGTGCCAGCTCACCGGGACTAGCGGGAGCCTACGAGCAGTACTTC,CASSPGLAGAYEQYF
TRBV4-2,TRBJ2-2,-,-,TGTGCCAGCAATCCCAATCCGATCCCCGGGACCGGGGAGCTGTTTTTT,CASNPNPIPGTGELFF
TRBV28,TRBJ1-1,TRBD1,-,TGTGCCAGCAGTTTATTGGGGACAGGGGGTTTTGAAGCTTTCTTT,CASSLLGTGGFEAFF
TRBV7-8,TRBJ1-3,TRBD1,-,TGTGCCAGCAGCTTAGCGCGGAGGGGGCGGGGAAACACCATATATTTT,CASSLARRGRGNTIYF
TRBV5-1,TRBJ1-4,-,-,TGCGCCAGCAGCTATACAACTAATGAAAAACTGTTTTTT,CASSYTTNEKLFF
TRBV19,TRBJ1-6,TRBD1,-,TGTGCCAGTAGTACAGGACAGGGGGGATATTCACCCCTCCACTTT,CASSTGQGGYSPLHF
TRBV5-1,TRBJ1-3,-,-,TGCGCCAGCAGCTTGGTGGGTCTCTCTGGAAACACCATATATTTT,CASSLVGLSGNTIYF
TRBV11-2,TRBJ2-5,-,-,TGTGCCAGCAGCCCTGGACATCAAGAGACCCAGTACTTC,CASSPGHQETQYF
TRBV28,TRBJ1-6,TRBD1,-,TGTGCCAGCAGGGGAAGGGACAGGGAGAGTTCACCCCTCCACTTT,CASRGRDRESSPLHF
TRBV7-2,TRBJ2-1,-,-,TGTGCCAGCAGCTTAGCGGGAGTAACAGTATATGAGCAGTTCTTC,CASSLAGVTVYEQFF
TRBV10-2,TRBJ1-2,TRBD1,-,TGCGCCAGCAGTAACAGGGGGCGGGATGGCTACACCTTC,CASSNRGRDGYTF
TRBV5-1,TRBJ2-5,-,-,TGCGCCAGCAGCTTGGGAGTAGAGACCCAGTACTTC,CASSLGVETQYF
TRBV12-3/TRBV12-4,TRBJ1-2,TRBD1,-,TGTGCCAGCAGCATACAGGGGGCCATTGGCTACACCTTC,CASSIQGAIGYTF
TRBV7-6,TRBJ1-1,-,-,TGTGCCAGCAGCTTAGCGCTAATCGGGGGGTTCCCAACTGAAGCTTTCTTT,CASSLALIGGFPTEAFF
TRBV7-3,TRBJ2-2,TRBD1,-,TGTGCCAGCAGCCGACAGGGGTCCACCGGGGAGCTGTTTTTT,CASSRQGSTGELFF
TRBV29-1,TRBJ1-1,-,-,TGCAGCGTTGAGGTACAATCGAACACTGAAGCTTTCTTT,CSVEVQSNTEAFF
TRBV5-1,TRBJ2-6,-,-,TGCGCCAGCAGCTTGGCCACAGGGTCTGGGGCCAACGTCCTGACTTTC,CASSLATGSGANVLTF
TRBV5-1,TRBJ1-5,-,-,TGCGCCAGCAGCTTGGGGGGAGGAGACCAGCCCCAGCATTTT,CASSLGGGDQPQHF
TRBV9,TRBJ1-2,-,-,TGTGCCAGCAGCAAGGATGGGAGGTCCTATGGCTACACCTTC,CASSKDGRSYGYTF
TRBV29-1,TRBJ1-5,-,-,TGCAGCGTTGAAGAGACAGAGGATCAGCCCCAGCATTTT,CSVEETEDQPQHF
TRBV10-3,TRBJ1-6,-,-,TGTGCCATCAGGGACAGTAATTCACCCCTCCACTTT,CAIRDSNSPLHF
TRBV5-1,TRBJ1-5,TRBD1,-,TGCGCCAGCAGCCCGGGACAGGATAATCAGCCCCAGCATTTT,CASSPGQDNQPQHF